This T cell receptor beta chain is drawn from a study of early T cells in non-severe SARS-CoV-2 infection. Study in general: The chains were unpaired, and the sequenced material was bulk RNA from unsorted whole blood.

Separate cDNA molecules each had unique molecular identifiers attached to them. TCRdb recomputed calls from the 5' RACE reads with MiXCR, one row per CDR3 protein. The sample has tens of thousands of distinct CDR3 sequences, approximately 10% seen once. This clonotype appeared many times. No antigen is known for it. Study observations and caveats: Lookups in VDJdb leaned toward anti-spike CD8 responses and missed private and CD4 specificities.

Trimming left V 6 bases short and J 0 bases short, with 12 bases between. This CDR3 has 13 amino acids. Germline lookup yields CDR1 DFQATT and CDR2 SNEGSKA (reference sequence). Sequenced input: whole blood. This TCR came from an adult who was a healthcare worker with PCR-confirmed SARS-CoV-2 infection or an uninfected control (not recorded which). This sequence joins TRBV20-1 and TRBJ2-7, with a weak D call TRBD2 (6 bases). CDR3 DNA sequence: TGCAGTGCCGTGGGGGGTAGCTCCTACGAGCAGTACTTC. It codes for CSAVGGSSYEQYF.